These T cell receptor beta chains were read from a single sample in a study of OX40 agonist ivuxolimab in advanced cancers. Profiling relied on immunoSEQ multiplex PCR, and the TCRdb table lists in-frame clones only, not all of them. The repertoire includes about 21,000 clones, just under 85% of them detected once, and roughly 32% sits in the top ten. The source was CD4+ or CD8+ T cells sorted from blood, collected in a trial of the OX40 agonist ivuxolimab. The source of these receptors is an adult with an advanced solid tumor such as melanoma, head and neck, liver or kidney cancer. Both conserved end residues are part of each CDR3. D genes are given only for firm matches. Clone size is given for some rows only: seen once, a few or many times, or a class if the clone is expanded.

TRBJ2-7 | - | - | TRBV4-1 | CASSQDRGYEQYF | TGCGCCAGCAGCCAAGATAGGGGTTACGAGCAGTACTTC
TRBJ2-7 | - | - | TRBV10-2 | CASSDGGEQYF | TGCGCCAGCAGTGACGGGGGCGAGCAGTACTTC
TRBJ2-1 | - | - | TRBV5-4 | CASSPRGTGLYSYNEQFF | TGTGCCAGCAGCCCACGGGGAACGGGACTTTACTCCTACAATGAGCAGTTCTTC
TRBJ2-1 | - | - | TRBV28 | CASSTPSGRREQFF | TGTGCCAGCTCAACCCCCTCGGGAAGGAGAGAGCAGTTCTTC
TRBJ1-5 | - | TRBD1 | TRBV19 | CASTTPGTGDGNQPQHF | TGTGCCAGTACCACCCCCGGGACAGGGGATGGCAATCAGCCCCAGCATTTT
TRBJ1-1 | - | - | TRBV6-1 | CASSWGMNTEAFF | TGTGCCAGCAGTTGGGGAATGAACACTGAAGCTTTCTTT
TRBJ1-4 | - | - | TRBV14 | CASSQAGTINEKLFF | TGTGCCAGCAGCCAAGCGGGGACTATTAATGAAAAACTGTTTTTT
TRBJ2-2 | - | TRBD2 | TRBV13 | CASSFSPRTSALGELFF | TGTGCCAGCAGCTTTTCCCCCCGGACTAGCGCTTTAGGGGAGCTGTTTTTT
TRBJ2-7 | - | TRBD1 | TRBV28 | CASSFKGGRGREEQYF | TGTGCCAGCAGTTTTAAGGGCGGCAGGGGGAGAGAAGAGCAGTACTTC
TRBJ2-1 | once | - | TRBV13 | CASSLRLENEQFF | TGTGCCAGCAGCCTCCGACTAGAGAATGAGCAGTTCTTC
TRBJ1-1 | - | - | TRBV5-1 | CASSLTGGGEAFF | TGCGCCAGCAGCTTAACCGGAGGGGGGGAAGCTTTCTTT
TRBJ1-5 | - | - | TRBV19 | CASSYSNQPQHF | TGTGCCAGTAGTTATAGCAATCAGCCCCAGCATTTT
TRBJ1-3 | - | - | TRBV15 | CATSRDAGTGNTIYF | TGTGCCACCAGCAGAGATGCAGGGACTGGAAACACCATATATTTT
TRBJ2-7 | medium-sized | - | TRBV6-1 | CASSSLGEGSYEQYF | TGTGCCAGCAGTTCGCTGGGAGAGGGTAGCTACGAGCAGTACTTC
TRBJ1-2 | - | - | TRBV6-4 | CASSQPVVLGYTF | TGTGCCAGCAGCCAACCAGTAGTTCTTGGCTACACCTTC